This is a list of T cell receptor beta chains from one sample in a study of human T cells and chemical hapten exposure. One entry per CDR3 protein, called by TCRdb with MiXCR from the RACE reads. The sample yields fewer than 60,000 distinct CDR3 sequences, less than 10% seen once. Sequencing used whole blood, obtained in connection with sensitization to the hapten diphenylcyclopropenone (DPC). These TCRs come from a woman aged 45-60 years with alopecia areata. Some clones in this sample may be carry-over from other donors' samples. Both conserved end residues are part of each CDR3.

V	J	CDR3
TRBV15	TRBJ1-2	CATSRAQLGPGRYGYTF
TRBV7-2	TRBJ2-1	CASSLEGQGARNEQFF
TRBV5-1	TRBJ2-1	CASAKGTSTDEQFF
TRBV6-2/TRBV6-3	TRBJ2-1	CASSYSTTTTTYNEQFF
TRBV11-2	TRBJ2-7	CASSLSMSAGGRYEQYF
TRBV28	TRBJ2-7	CASSLSLLEQYF
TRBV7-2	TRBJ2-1	CASSRASSYNEQFF
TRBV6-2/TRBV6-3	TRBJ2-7	CASSFLWDRASYEQYF
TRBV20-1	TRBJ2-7	CSASRDTGARREQYF
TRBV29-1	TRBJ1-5	CSVGTDSNQPQHF
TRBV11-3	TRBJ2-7	CASSLERGGGQKTYEQYF
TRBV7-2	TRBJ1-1	CASSVRGYTEAFF
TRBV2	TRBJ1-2	CASSGGSQVYGYTF
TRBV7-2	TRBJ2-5	CARSLWTSGQETQYF
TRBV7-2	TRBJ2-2	CASSSQPTGPNTGELFF
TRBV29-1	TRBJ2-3	CSVPGQGNLDTQYF
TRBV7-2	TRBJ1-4	CASSLGDRDSEELFF
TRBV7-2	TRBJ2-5	CASRAGPGETQYF
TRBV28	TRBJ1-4	CASSSPGTGGEKLFF
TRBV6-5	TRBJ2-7	CASSYRVNSYEQYF
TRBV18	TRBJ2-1	CASSLDRVGSEQFF
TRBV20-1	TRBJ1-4	CSARDTGSGNEKLFF
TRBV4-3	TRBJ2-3	CASSQEKGRGLGGDTQYF
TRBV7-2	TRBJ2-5	CASSLAGLGETQYF
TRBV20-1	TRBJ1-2	CSAAGDNYGYTF
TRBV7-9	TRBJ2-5	CASSYNGIQETQYF
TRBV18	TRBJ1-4	CASSPNRGREEKLFF
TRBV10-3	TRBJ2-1	CAISDSASSYNEQFF
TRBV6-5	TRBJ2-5	CASSYGGAGETQYF
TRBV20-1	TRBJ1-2	CSATPRGNYGYTF
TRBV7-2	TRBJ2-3	CASSLDWGADTQYF
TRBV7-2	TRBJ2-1	CASSFGLAGGNEQFF
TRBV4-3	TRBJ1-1	CASSGNRDGEAFF
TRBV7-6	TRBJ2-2	CASSSDRAASGELFF
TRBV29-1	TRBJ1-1	CSARDPEAFF
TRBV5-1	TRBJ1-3	CASSQAGWETGNTIYF
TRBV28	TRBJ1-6	CASSRNYVDSSPLHF
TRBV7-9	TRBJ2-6	CASSPDRAGANVLTF
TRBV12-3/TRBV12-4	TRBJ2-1	CASSSNRGYNEQFF
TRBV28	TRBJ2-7	CASSQFVEQYF
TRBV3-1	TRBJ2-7	CASSQSGGAREQYF
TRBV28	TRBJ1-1	CASRDADSGYTEAFF
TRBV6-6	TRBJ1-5	CASSYGQPKGNQPQHF
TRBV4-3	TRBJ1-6	CASSQEAGQGKHNSPLHF
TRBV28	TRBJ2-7	CASSTGTGAYEQYF
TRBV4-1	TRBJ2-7	CASSQKLDRQTYEQYF
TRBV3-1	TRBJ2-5	CASSHRGGVETQYF
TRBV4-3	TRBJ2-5	CASSQVSSADQETQYF
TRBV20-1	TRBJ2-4	CSARTGIDIQYF
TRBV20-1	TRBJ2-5	CSARSRTKGETQYF
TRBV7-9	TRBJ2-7	CASRPISYEQYF
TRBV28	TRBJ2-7	CAISGRTGVREQYF
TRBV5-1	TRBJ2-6	CASSPGGTGANVLTF
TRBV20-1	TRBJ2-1	CSASVGQRDNEQFF
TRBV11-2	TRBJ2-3	CASSPSPGLTQYF
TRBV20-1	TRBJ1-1	CSASQGATEAFF
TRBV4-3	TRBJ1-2	CASSQDPEGARRGYTF
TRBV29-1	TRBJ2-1	CSVVGKGTSGRYNEQFF